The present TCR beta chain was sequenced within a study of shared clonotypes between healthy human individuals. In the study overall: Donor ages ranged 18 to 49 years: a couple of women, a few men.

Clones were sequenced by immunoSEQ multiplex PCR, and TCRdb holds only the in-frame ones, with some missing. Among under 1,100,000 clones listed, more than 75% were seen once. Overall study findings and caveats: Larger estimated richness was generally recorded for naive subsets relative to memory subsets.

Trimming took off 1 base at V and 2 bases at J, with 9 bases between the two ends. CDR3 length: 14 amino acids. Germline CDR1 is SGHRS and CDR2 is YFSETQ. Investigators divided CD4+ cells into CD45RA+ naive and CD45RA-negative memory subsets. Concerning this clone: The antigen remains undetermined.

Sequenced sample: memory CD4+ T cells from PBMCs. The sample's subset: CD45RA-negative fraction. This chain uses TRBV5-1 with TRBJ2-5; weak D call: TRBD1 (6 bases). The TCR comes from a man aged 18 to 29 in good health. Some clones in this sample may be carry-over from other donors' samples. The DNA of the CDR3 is TGCGCCAGCAGCTTGTTTGGGACACAAGAGACCCAGTACTTC. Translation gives CASSLFGTQETQYF.